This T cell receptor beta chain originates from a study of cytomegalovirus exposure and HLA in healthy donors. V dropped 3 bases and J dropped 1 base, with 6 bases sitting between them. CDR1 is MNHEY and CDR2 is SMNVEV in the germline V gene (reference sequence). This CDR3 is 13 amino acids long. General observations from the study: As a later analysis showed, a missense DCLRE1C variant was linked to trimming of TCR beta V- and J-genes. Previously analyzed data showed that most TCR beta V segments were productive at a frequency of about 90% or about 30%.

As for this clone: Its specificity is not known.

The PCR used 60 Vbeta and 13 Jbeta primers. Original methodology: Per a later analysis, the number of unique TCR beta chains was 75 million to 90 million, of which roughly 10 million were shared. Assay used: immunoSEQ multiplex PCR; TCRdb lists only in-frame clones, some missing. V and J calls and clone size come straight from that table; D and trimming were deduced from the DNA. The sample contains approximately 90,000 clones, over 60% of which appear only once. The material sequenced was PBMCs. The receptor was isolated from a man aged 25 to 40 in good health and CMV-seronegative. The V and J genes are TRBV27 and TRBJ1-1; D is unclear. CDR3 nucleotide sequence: TGTGCCAGCAGTTTCTACAGGAACACTGAAGCTTTCTTT. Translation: CASSFYRNTEAFF.